These 14 T cell receptor beta chains came from one sample sequenced in a study of shared clonotypes between healthy human individuals (dated by TCRdb to 2020 to 2022). Receptor libraries were prepared by the immunoSEQ multiplex PCR assay. TCRdb re-hosts the immuneACCESS table, in-frame sequences only. Its copies lack some clones; in the studies checked, an unresolved V gene accounts for under half of them, and the cause for the rest is not known. This sample lists roughly 2 million clones; approximately 96% were detected once. The ten largest clones represent 0.1% to 0.15% of the sample. Sequenced: naive CD4+ T cells sorted from blood. What the cell subset or site label conveys for this sample: CD45RA+ positively selected. Source of these receptors: a man between 18 and 35 years old in good health.

About this clone itself: At the DNA level, this CDR3 is encoded by other sequences in the same sample as well. This chain joins TRBV18 and TRBJ1-1; 8 bases agree with TRBD1. The V and J ends lost 3 bases and 5 bases, in that order; junction bases with no gene match: 2. There are 13 residues in the CDR3. CDR1 KGHSH and CDR2 LQKENI come from the germline V gene. CDR3 bases: TGTGCCAGCTCACCCGGACAGGGAACTGAAGCTTTCTTT. It yields the protein CASSPGQGTEAFF.

The J gene is TRBJ1-5, the V gene TRBV6-5, with D possibly matching TRBD1 (5 bases). The CDR3 consists of 13 residues. Germline V lookup: CDR1 MNHEY, CDR2 SVGAGI. Trimming cost V 6 bases and J 3 bases, with 9 bases left between them. The DNA of the CDR3 is TGTGCCAGCAGGGGACGGACCAATCAGCCCCAGCATTTT. It codes for CASRGRTNQPQHF.

The rearrangement links TRBV7-9 to TRBJ2-3; D tentatively fits TRBD1 or TRBD2 (5 bases each). The V and J ends lost 6 bases and 0 bases respectively, with 16 bases between them. Germline CDR1 is SEHNR and CDR2 is FQNEAQ (reference sequence). CDR3 length: 16 amino acids. The CDR3 loop is CASSYRGQGSTDTQYF. Here the CDR3 DNA reads TGTGCCAGCAGTTACCGGGGTCAGGGTAGCACAGATACGCAGTATTTT.

V is TRBV4-2 and J is TRBJ1-4; possibly TRBD1 for D (5 bases). V lost 5 bases to trimming and J lost 8 bases, with 12 bases between them. The CDR3 loop spans 13 amino acids. Germline V gene lookup returns CDR1 LGHNA and CDR2 YNFKEQ. This chain's CDR3 is CASSGQGGEKLFF. The DNA of the CDR3 is TGTGCCAGCAGCGGGCAGGGAGGGGAAAAACTGTTTTTT.

This clone occurred once. The V call is TRBV7-2, the J call TRBJ2-7, with D perhaps TRBD1 (5 bases). Germline CDR1 is SGHTA and CDR2 is FQGNSA. The V end was cut by 4 bases, the J end by 2 bases, with 6 bases between. CDR3 length equals 12 residues. The CDR3 region is CASSSGTYEQYF. Here the CDR3 DNA reads TGTGCCAGCAGCTCAGGGACCTACGAGCAGTACTTC.

The chain couples TRBV5-1 to TRBJ2-4, with 7 bases lining up with TRBD1. The CDR3 length is 16 residues. Germline V lookup: CDR1 SGHRS, CDR2 YFSETQ. V was clipped by 7 bases and J by 0 bases; unmatched bases: 10. The CDR3 spells CASQQGTSLAKNIQYF. The DNA for the CDR3 is TGCGCCAGCCAACAGGGGACCAGCCTAGCCAAAAACATTCAGTACTTC.

Regarding this clone: This sample also contains other DNA sequences that code for the same CDR3. The V gene is TRBV18, the J gene TRBJ2-7; D possibly corresponds to TRBD2 (5 bases). Germline CDR1 and CDR2: KGHSH and LQKENI. CDR3 length: 14 residues. The V and J ends lost 3 bases and 3 bases respectively, with 12 bases between them. The CDR3 DNA reads as TGTGCCAGCTCACCGGGGAGAGGGCACTACGAGCAGTACTTC. This gives the protein CASSPGRGHYEQYF. The full variable domain, with the rest looked up from reference TRBV18 and TRBJ2-7, is NAGVMQNPRHLVRRRGQEARLRCSPMKGHSHVYWYRQLPEEGLKFMVYLQKENIIDESGMPKERFSAEFPKEGPSILRIQQVVRGDSAAYFCASSPGRGHYEQYFGPGTRLTVT.

This clone occurred a few times. The J gene is TRBJ1-2, the V gene TRBV6-1; no clear D. The V gene lost 2 bases and the J gene lost 6 bases, with 7 bases spanning the gap. Germline V CDR1 and CDR2: MNHNS, SASEGT. This CDR3 is built from 12 residues. As DNA, the CDR3 is TGTGCCAGCAGTGAATCGGGGAATGGCTACACCTTC. It yields the protein CASSESGNGYTF.

The chain is built from TRBV30 and TRBJ2-1, with D unclear. This CDR3 is built from 13 residues. V lost 0 bases and J lost 9, with 12 bases in between. Germline assignment: CDR1 GTSNPN and CDR2 SVGIG (reference sequence). The CDR3: CAWSVFGESEQFF. In nucleotides, the CDR3 is TGTGCCTGGAGTGTATTTGGGGAAAGTGAGCAGTTCTTC.

V and J are TRBV6-6 and TRBJ1-1, with D possibly TRBD1 on 6 matching bases. The CDR3 consists of 13 residues. V shed 6 bases and J shed 0 bases, with 8 bases lying between them. The germline gives CDR1 MNHNY, CDR2 SVGAGI (reference sequence). The CDR3 region has the DNA TGTGCCAGCAGCCAGGGGATGAACACTGAAGCTTTCTTT. It yields the protein CASSQGMNTEAFF.

The V gene is TRBV6-1, the J gene TRBJ2-3; TRBD1 is a possible D gene (6 bases). Trimming took 3 bases from V and 8 from J, leaving 12 bases between them. CDR1 is MNHNS and CDR2 is SASEGT in the germline V gene. This CDR3 region has 13 residues. CDR3 DNA: TGTGCCAGCAGTGATGGACAGTTCTCTACGCAGTATTTT. This codes for CASSDGQFSTQYF.

The chain links TRBV5-1 to TRBJ1-5; 7 nucleotides line up with TRBD1. V was pared by 4 bases and J by 4 bases, with 8 bases of the junction left unmatched. The V gene's germline CDR1 is SGHRS and CDR2 YFSETQ. This CDR3 is built from 15 residues. The CDR3: CASSAFGDRNQPQHF. CDR3 nucleotide sequence: TGCGCCAGCAGCGCCTTCGGGGACAGAAATCAGCCCCAGCATTTT.

The CDR3 DNA sequence: TGTGCCAGCAGCCGGGGGATAAGCTCCTACGAGCAGTACTTC. It specifies CASSRGISSYEQYF. This chain uses TRBV27 with TRBJ2-7; tentatively, D is TRBD2 (6 bases). Trimming removed 6 bases at V and 0 bases at J, with 12 bases between. The CDR3 is 14 amino acids. Germline loops: CDR1 MNHEY, CDR2 SMNVEV (reference sequence).

The chain employs TRBV19 and TRBJ2-7; 8 bases map to TRBD1. With V trimmed by 3 bases and J by 7 bases, 5 bases remained unmatched. Germline values: CDR1 LNHDA, CDR2 SQIVND (reference sequence). The CDR3 length is 13 residues. The CDR3, as DNA: TGTGCCAGTAGTATGGGACAGGACAGGGAGCAGTACTTC. Its translation: CASSMGQDREQYF.